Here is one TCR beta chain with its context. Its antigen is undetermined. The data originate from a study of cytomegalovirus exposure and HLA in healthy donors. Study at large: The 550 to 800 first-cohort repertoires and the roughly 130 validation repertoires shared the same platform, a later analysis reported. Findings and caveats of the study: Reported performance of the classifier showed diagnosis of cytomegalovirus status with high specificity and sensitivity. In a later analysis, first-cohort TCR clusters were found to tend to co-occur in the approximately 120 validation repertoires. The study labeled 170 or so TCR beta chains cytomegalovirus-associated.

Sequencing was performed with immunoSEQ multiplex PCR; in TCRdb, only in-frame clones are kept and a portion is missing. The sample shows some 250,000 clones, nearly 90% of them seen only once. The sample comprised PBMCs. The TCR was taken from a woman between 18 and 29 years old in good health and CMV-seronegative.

The CDR3 region has the DNA TGTGCCAGCAGCGTAGAAGGACAGGGACACACCATATATTTT. Protein sequence: CASSVEGQGHTIYF. The V call is TRBV9, the J call TRBJ1-3, with 8 bases fitting TRBD1. With V trimmed by 0 bases and J by 8 bases, 4 bases remained unmatched. CDR3 length: 14 amino acids. CDR1 is SGDLS, CDR2 YYNGEE, per germline.